This TCR beta chain was documented in a study of cytomegalovirus exposure and HLA in healthy donors. The study's findings and limits: The majority of CMV-associated TCR beta chains were reported as apparently HLA-restricted in a later analysis.

The PCR employed 60 Vbeta primers together with 13 Jbeta primers. Produced via immunoSEQ multiplex PCR; TCRdb's table is partial and in-frame only. The sample contains some 120,000 clones, 80% to 90% of which appear only once. CDR3 length: 16 amino acids. Trimming removed 1 base from V and 6 bases from J; junction bases left unmatched: 6. The germline V gene has CDR1 SGHTS and CDR2 YDEGEE. As regards this clone: The antigen is undetermined.

This TCR derives from a young woman in good health and CMV-seropositive. The sample taken for sequencing was PBMCs. The rearrangement links TRBV5-8 to TRBJ2-2; 10 bases match TRBD1. The CDR3 sequence is CASSLFGTGVAGELFF. CDR3 nucleotide sequence: TGTGCCAGCAGCTTGTTCGGGACAGGGGTGGCCGGGGAGCTGTTTTTT.